This T cell receptor (beta chain) was captured in a study of T cells in Graves' hyperthyroidism and ophthalmopathy. Only a few counts were recorded for this clonotype. Its antigen is undetermined. The source material, RNA transcripts, was used to amplify TCR beta CDR3 regions. First-round RT-PCR of the TCR CDR3 relied on the HTBI primer set. TCRdb redid the calling of the multiplex PCR reads with MiXCR, one entry per CDR3 protein. Of 500,000 to 600,000 distinct CDR3 sequences in the sample, around 42% were seen once. Hyperthyroidism patients were newly diagnosed, had disease duration under 2 months, and were aged 18 to 65 years. Findings and limits, study-wide: The model forecast ophthalmopathy, anticipating it by a median roughly 6.3 months before onset.

Material for sequencing was peripheral blood or thyroid tissue (not recorded which). The sequence was collected from a woman under 30 with Graves' hyperthyroidism.

CDR3: CASSFATGFVEQYF. The CDR3 nucleotides read TGTGCCAGCAGCTTCGCGACAGGGTTTGTTGAGCAGTACTTC. The chain is built from TRBV7-8 and TRBJ2-7, with 7 bases lining up with TRBD1. J gave up 7 bases and V 3 bases, and 9 bases lay outside the gene matches. The CDR3 is 14 amino acids. Germline lookup yields CDR1 SGHVS and CDR2 FQNEAQ.